This passage covers 25 T cell receptor beta chains from one sample sequenced in a study of naive and memory T cell subsets. An equimolar mix of two oligonucleotides served as the beta constant-region primer for TRBC1 and TRBC2. TCRdb used MiXCR to reprocess the UMI-ligation and nested PCR reads, holding one entry per CDR3 protein. The sample carries roughly 21,000 distinct CDR3 sequences, approximately 11% recorded once. Sequences were obtained from central memory CD8+ T cells from blood. Source of these receptors: a human donor in good health.

The chain carries TRBV29-1 and TRBJ2-7, with 12 bases matching TRBD2. With 6 bases clipped from V and 1 base from J, the junction kept 4 bases outside the gene matches. The CDR3 contains 14 residues. Germline V gene data show CDR1 as SQVTM and CDR2 as ANQGSEA. The CDR3 loop is CSVEGLAGSYEQYF. The CDR3 nucleotides are TGCAGCGTAGAGGGACTAGCGGGTTCCTACGAGCAGTACTTC.

This clonotype was counted ten times or more. The V gene is TRBV10-2, the J gene TRBJ1-2; D not certain. CDR1 and CDR2 from the germline V gene are WSHSY and SAAADI. CDR3 length: 14 amino acids. V lost 10 bases to trimming and J lost 0 bases, with 15 bases between them. Written as DNA, the CDR3 is TGCGCCACCGCAGGAATCCGAGCTAACTATGGCTACACCTTC. Translated, it gives CATAGIRANYGYTF.

As regards this clonotype: This could be a read error, since a much larger clone is one nucleotide away. The rearrangement uses TRBV2 and TRBJ1-5, with 7 bases fitting TRBD1. The CDR3 extends over 15 amino acids. The junction had 16 bases not matched to a gene; V was cut back by 6 bases and J by 11 bases. CDR1 is SNHLY, CDR2 FYNNEI, per germline. CDR3 loop: CASSQDDREEESQHF. DNA of the CDR3: TGTGCCAGCAGCCAAGACGACAGGGAGGAAGAGTCCCAGCATTTT.

This clonotype counts as medium-sized. The rearrangement uses TRBV12-3 or TRBV12-4 and TRBJ2-7; D ambiguous. The CDR3 sequence is 13 residues long. The ends were cut back, 4 bases at V and 2 bases at J, with 9 bases in the middle. The CDR3 is CASSCGPTYEQYF. The CDR3 DNA reads as TGTGCCAGCAGTTGTGGGCCGACCTACGAGCAGTACTTC.

Ten or more counts support this clonotype. The CDR3, as DNA: TGTGCCAGCAGTTACTCCCTAAAGACAGGGGGCTACGAGCAGTACTTC. This sequence encodes CASSYSLKTGGYEQYF. This sequence joins TRBV6-2 or TRBV6-3 and TRBJ2-7; 9 bases are a match to TRBD1. This CDR3 is built from 16 residues. The germline V gene has CDR1 MNHEY and CDR2 SVGEGT. V was pared by 0 bases and J by 3 bases, with 6 bases of the junction left unmatched.

V gene TRBV28 combines with J gene TRBJ2-5; the D gene is possibly TRBD2 (6 bases). Trimming cost V 1 base and J 5 bases, with 35 bases left between them. The germline gives CDR1 MDHEN, CDR2 SYDVKM. CDR3 length: 22 residues. The CDR3 DNA sequence: TGTGCCAGCAGTTTATCCCCTCCCATATTTCTAGCGACGTGGTTCTCAGAGGAGACCCAGTACTTC. Its protein product is CASSLSPPIFLATWFSEETQYF.

This clonotype has at least ten counts. J is TRBJ1-5 and V is TRBV28, with D maybe TRBD1 (5 bases). Trimming pared 3 bases from V and 4 bases from J, leaving 7 bases between. CDR1 is MDHEN and CDR2 is SYDVKM in the germline V gene. CDR3 length: 13 residues. The CDR3 DNA follows: TGTGCCAGCAGTTTCGGGGGGAATCAGCCCCAGCATTTT. This gives the protein CASSFGGNQPQHF.

This rearrangement joins TRBV2 to TRBJ1-3, with unresolved D. Germline V gene data show CDR1 as SNHLY and CDR2 as FYNNEI. This CDR3 spans 16 amino acids. V was trimmed by 0 bases and J by 1 base, leaving 10 bases between them. CDR3 protein: CASSEALRSSGNTIYF. The DNA of the CDR3 is TGTGCCAGCAGTGAAGCGCTTAGGAGTTCTGGAAACACCATATATTTT.

V and J are TRBV28 and TRBJ1-6; no clear D gene. Trimming removed 6 bases from V and 0 bases from J, with 12 bases in between. Germline CDR1 is MDHEN and CDR2 is SYDVKM. This CDR3 contains 16 residues. The CDR3, as DNA: TGTGCCAGCAGGGTCGACATGAGCTCCTATAATTCACCCCTCCACTTT. It encodes CASRVDMSSYNSPLHF.

This clonotype appeared a few times. The chain is built from TRBV10-3 and TRBJ2-3, with TRBD2 identical over 11 bases. Germline CDR1 reads ENHRY; CDR2 reads SYGVKD. Losses at the gene ends were 10 bases for V and 1 base for J; bases not matched to a gene: 10. The CDR3 contains 16 residues. CDR3 in amino acids: CASLSGREGGTDTQYF. In nucleotides, the CDR3 is TGTGCCAGCCTTAGCGGGAGGGAAGGGGGCACAGATACGCAGTATTTT.

This chain connects TRBV10-3 to TRBJ2-1, with 9 bases aligning to TRBD1. The CDR3 runs to 16 residues. Per germline, CDR1 ENHRY and CDR2 SYGVKD. The V and J ends lost 6 bases and 7 bases, in that order; junction bases with no gene match: 13. The CDR3 protein is CAISPAGTGSRNEQFF. DNA for the CDR3: TGTGCCATCAGCCCCGCCGGGACAGGGTCAAGGAATGAGCAGTTCTTC.

At least ten counts were recorded for this clonotype. The chain uses TRBV4-2 and TRBJ2-1; D not resolved. The V and J ends lost 3 bases and 3 bases respectively, with 12 bases between them. From germline, CDR1 is LGHNA and CDR2 YNFKEQ. The CDR3 spans 15 residues. CDR3 nucleotides: TGTGCCAGCAGCCAGTATCAGTCGGGCTACAATGAGCAGTTCTTC. Translation gives CASSQYQSGYNEQFF.

This clonotype showed up many times. This chain joins TRBV20-1 and TRBJ2-5; TRBD2 aligns across 11 bases. CDR1 and CDR2 from the germline V gene are DFQATT and SNEGSKA (reference sequence). After removal of 6 bases from V and 2 bases from J, the junction contained 8 bases not matched to a gene. This CDR3 region has 15 residues. Here the CDR3 DNA reads TGCAGTGCCAAACCGGGACTAGCGGTTCAAGAGACCCAGTACTTC. Translated: CSAKPGLAVQETQYF.

The V and J genes are TRBV28 and TRBJ2-2; D is unclear. The CDR3 has 16 amino acids. The ends were cut back, 1 base at V and 6 bases at J, with 15 bases in the middle. CDR1 is MDHEN and CDR2 is SYDVKM in the germline V gene. The CDR3 loop is CASSLSARGDPGELFF. The CDR3 DNA reads as TGTGCCAGCAGTTTATCGGCAAGAGGAGACCCCGGGGAGCTGTTTTTT.

This clonotype was detected only a few times. This chain links TRBV29-1 with TRBJ2-7; TRBD2 matches at 8 bases. Germline V CDR1 and CDR2: SQVTM, ANQGSEA. This CDR3 comprises 11 residues. With V trimmed by 6 bases and J by 6 bases, 4 bases remained unmatched. The chain's CDR3 is CSVPGLAEQYF. CDR3 coding DNA: TGCAGCGTCCCCGGACTAGCCGAGCAGTACTTC.

This clonotype was observed at least ten times. This chain connects TRBV2 to TRBJ2-1, with a tentative D call TRBD2 (6 bases). The CDR3 contains 15 residues. The ends were cut back, 6 bases at V and 4 bases at J, with 16 bases in the middle. CDR1 and CDR2 (germline): SNHLY, FYNNEI. DNA for the CDR3: TGTGCCAGCAGGGAAATTAGCGGAGTTTACAATGAGCAGTTCTTC. Amino acid sequence: CASREISGVYNEQFF.

J is TRBJ2-5 and V is TRBV5-8; the D gene is possibly TRBD2 (5 bases). CDR1 is SGHTS and CDR2 is YDEGEE in the germline V gene. Trimming shortened V by 5 bases and J by 5 bases, and 19 bases separated the two germline ends. The CDR3 consists of 15 residues. This chain's CDR3 is CASSLGTRRRETQYF. The CDR3 coding sequence is TGTGCCAGCAGTCTGGGAACCCGGCGGAGGGAGACCCAGTACTTC.

This clonotype was recorded many times. This chain links TRBV27 with TRBJ1-2; 9 bases align to TRBD1. The CDR3 loop spans 13 amino acids. Germline V gene sequence: CDR1 MNHEY, CDR2 SMNVEV (reference sequence). Trimming at V came to 10 bases and at J to 4 bases, leaving 7 bases not matched to a gene. The CDR3 nucleotides read TGTGCCACCTGGACAGGGGTCGGCTATGGCTACACCTTC. Residues: CATWTGVGYGYTF.

This chain connects TRBV12-5 to TRBJ2-3; D may be TRBD2 (6 bases). The CDR3 runs to 18 residues. CDR1 and CDR2 from the germline V gene are LGHNT and FRNRAP. V lost 1 base and J 6 bases, leaving 23 bases between the germline ends. CDR3 DNA: TGTGCTAGTGGTTTGGCCTACTCGGGGACTCATGGGGTGGATACGCAGTATTTT. It specifies CASGLAYSGTHGVDTQYF.

The chain links TRBV6-4 to TRBJ1-5; TRBD1 might be the D (5 bases). This CDR3 has 13 amino acids. The germline CDR1 and CDR2 sequences are MRHNA and SNTAGT. The germline V and J ends were trimmed by 3 bases and 3 bases, with 6 bases remaining between them. The CDR3 sequence is CASSEQVNQPQHF. CDR3 sequence (DNA): TGTGCCAGCAGTGAACAGGTCAATCAGCCCCAGCATTTT.

This clonotype showed up just a few times. V gene TRBV14 combines with J gene TRBJ2-5, with D maybe TRBD1 (6 bases). This CDR3 has 14 residues. Trimming took off 6 bases at V and 5 bases at J, with 16 bases between the two ends. Germline CDR1 and CDR2: SGHDN and FVKESK. CDR3 bases: TGTGCCAGCAGGCTAACAGGGCCCGGGGAGACCCAGTACTTC. Its protein product is CASRLTGPGETQYF.

The chain uses TRBV18 and TRBJ2-7, with a weak D call TRBD1 (5 bases). V lost 1 base and J 5 bases, leaving 27 bases between the germline ends. Germline V gene lookup returns CDR1 KGHSH and CDR2 LQKENI. The CDR3 consists of 19 residues. The CDR3 nucleotides are TGTGCCAGCTCACCACGGGCAGGTTTTGGCAGGGAAGGTACCAACGAGCAGTACTTC. The encoded protein is CASSPRAGFGREGTNEQYF.

This clonotype occurred many times. The chain recombines TRBV6-5 with TRBJ1-3; D not certain. The CDR3 length is 13 residues. CDR1 and CDR2 (germline): MNHEY, SVGAGI. Trimming took 7 bases from V and 8 from J, leaving 15 bases between them. CDR3 DNA: TGTGCCAGCACCCCGACCATTGGGGACACCATATATTTT. This gives the protein CASTPTIGDTIYF.

This clonotype was seen ten or more times. The CDR3 loop reads CASSLGSTGYRYEQYF. The CDR3 nucleotides are TGTGCCAGCAGCTTGGGTTCGACAGGATATAGGTACGAGCAGTACTTC. The V and J genes are TRBV5-6 and TRBJ2-7; a possible D gene is TRBD1 (6 bases). Germline values: CDR1 SGHDT, CDR2 YYEEEE. The CDR3 spans 16 residues. V was pared by 0 bases and J by 4 bases, with 17 bases between.

The rearrangement uses TRBV6-2 or TRBV6-3 and TRBJ2-4; 8 positions match TRBD1. Germline V gene data show CDR1 as MNHEY and CDR2 as SVGEGT. This CDR3 is built from 15 residues. With 4 bases clipped from V and 4 bases from J, the junction kept 6 bases outside the gene matches. This CDR3 is CASSLLGQGKNIQYF. The CDR3 nucleotides read TGTGCCAGCAGTTTACTCGGACAGGGAAAAAACATTCAGTACTTC.